The 10 T cell receptor beta chains below were found in one sample sequenced in a study of T cells in Graves' hyperthyroidism and ophthalmopathy. Regions amplified from RNA transcripts were the TCR beta CDR3 regions. Primed by the HTBI set, a first-round RT-PCR was run on the TCR CDR3. TCRdb re-called the multiplex PCR reads with MiXCR, one entry per CDR3 protein. This repertoire shows around 420,000 distinct CDR3 sequences, approximately 15% found once; its top ten account for 13% to 15%. Sequencing was performed on blood. These receptors were collected from a woman between 18 and 29 years old with Graves' hyperthyroidism.

This clonotype was counted at least ten times. The V gene is TRBV5-6, the J gene TRBJ1-2; a weak D match, TRBD1 (5 bases). This CDR3 contains 15 residues. The germline gives CDR1 SGHDT, CDR2 YYEEEE. V gave up 3 bases and J gave up 4 bases, with 16 bases separating them. The CDR3 sequence is CASSSGRGAGYGYTF. In nucleotides, the CDR3 is TGTGCCAGCAGCTCCGGTCGAGGGGCAGGCTATGGCTACACCTTC.

This clonotype has ten or more counts. Germline is not matched at one junction end, which may reflect a read error. The V call is TRBV18, the J call TRBJ2-1, with D tentatively TRBD2 (6 bases). The germline gives CDR1 KGHSH, CDR2 LQKENI. CDR3 length: 16 residues. The CDR3 is CTSSPPGTPSYNEQFF. The CDR3 DNA sequence: TGTACCAGCTCACCACCCGGGACTCCTTCTTATAATGAGCAGTTCTTC. Variable domain in full (rest from reference TRBV18 and TRBJ2-1): NAGVMQNPRHLVRRRGQEARLRCSPMKGHSHVYWYRQLPEEGLKFMVYLQKENIIDESGMPKERFSAEFPKEGPSILRIQQVVRGDSAAYFCTSSPPGTPSYNEQFFGPGTRLTVL.

This clonotype was recorded at least ten times. This rearrangement joins TRBV7-2 to TRBJ2-4, with TRBD2 matching 10 bases. In germline, CDR1 is SGHTA, CDR2 FQGNSA. The CDR3 has 16 amino acids. The V and J ends lost 5 bases and 1 base, in that order; junction bases with no gene match: 5. DNA for the CDR3: TGTGCCAGCAGCGCCAGCGGGGGGGCGGCCAAAAACATTCAGTACTTC. Translation: CASSASGGAAKNIQYF.

The chain couples TRBV19 to TRBJ1-1; weak D call: TRBD1 (6 bases). The CDR3 loop spans 14 amino acids. V lost 10 bases and J lost 1, with 16 bases in between. CDR1 and CDR2 from the germline V gene are LNHDA and SQIVND (reference sequence). The DNA for the CDR3 is TGTGCCATTCGAGGGGGGGGGGAGAACACTGAAGCTTTCTTT. As protein: CAIRGGGENTEAFF.

There are a few counts of this clonotype. V gene TRBV9 combines with J gene TRBJ2-2, with D uncertain. The germline gives CDR1 SGDLS, CDR2 YYNGEE. This CDR3 region has 14 residues. V lost 2 bases and J lost 0, with 5 bases in between. CDR3 in amino acids: CASSVSPNTGELFF. The CDR3 DNA reads as TGTGCCAGCAGCGTTAGCCCGAACACCGGGGAGCTGTTTTTT. Using reference TRBV9 and TRBJ2-2 for the parts outside the CDR3, the full variable domain is DSGVTQTPKHLITATGQRVTLRCSPRSGDLSVYWYQQSLDQGLQFLIQYYNGEERAKGNILERFSAQQFPDLHSELNLSSLELGDSALYFCASSVSPNTGELFFGEGSRLTVL.

The chain links TRBV10-3 to TRBJ2-3; TRBD2 aligns across 9 bases. This CDR3 spans 16 amino acids. V lost 10 bases to trimming and J lost 1 base; unmatched junction nucleotides: 12. The germline V gene has CDR1 ENHRY and CDR2 SYGVKD. The CDR3 is CASSVFSGSGTDTQYF. CDR3 DNA sequence: TGTGCCAGCAGCGTATTTAGCGGGAGTGGCACAGATACGCAGTATTTT.

This clonotype appeared many times. V usage is TRBV7-8 and J usage is TRBJ1-1, with TRBD1 as a possible D gene (5 bases). Germline-derived CDR1 and CDR2 are SGHVS and FQNEAQ. The V end was cut by 8 bases, the J end by 1 base, with 14 bases between. The length of the CDR3 is 14 residues. The CDR3 bases are TGTGCCAGCTCAGACGGGGGGGAGAACACTGAAGCTTTCTTT. The encoded protein is CASSDGGENTEAFF. Combining the CDR3 with reference TRBV7-8 and TRBJ1-1 gives the whole variable domain GAGVSQSPRYKVAKRGQDVALRCDPISGHVSLFWYQQALGQGPEFLTYFQNEAQLDKSGLPSDRFFAERPEGSVSTLKIQRTQQEDSAVYLCASSDGGENTEAFFGQGTRLTVV.

This clonotype was counted ten times or more. Because the CDR3 is missing its conserved closing phenylalanine or tryptophan, this is likely a read error. This chain links TRBV3-1 with TRBJ2-5; TRBD1 is a possible D gene (6 bases). Germline-derived CDR1 and CDR2 are LGHDT and YNNKEL (reference sequence). The CDR3 spans 14 residues. V dropped 2 bases and J dropped 5 bases, with 12 bases sitting between them. The CDR3, as DNA: TGTGCCAGCAGCCAACGCAGGGGCGGTGAGACCCAGTACCTC. Translating gives CASSQRRGGETQYL.

The chain joins TRBV5-1 to TRBJ2-6; tentative D call: TRBD1 (5 bases). Germline-derived CDR1 and CDR2 are SGHRS and YFSETQ. This CDR3 comprises 16 residues. Trimming took 0 bases from V and 1 from J, leaving 8 bases between them. The CDR3 bases are TGCGCCAGCAGCTTGGGACAGAATTCTGGGGCCAACGTCCTGACTTTC. This encodes CASSLGQNSGANVLTF.

V gene TRBV5-1 combines with J gene TRBJ2-1; TRBD2 matches 8 bases. The V segment lost 0 bases and the J segment 5 bases; nucleotides outside the gene matches: 7. Per germline, CDR1 SGHRS and CDR2 YFSETQ. CDR3 length equals 16 residues. The CDR3 loop reads CASSLARSGGDNEQFF. CDR3 sequence (DNA): TGCGCCAGCAGCTTGGCTCGGTCGGGGGGGGACAATGAGCAGTTCTTC.